The rows below give T cell receptor beta chains drawn from one sample of a study of CD4+ T cells in melanoma. Sequencing was performed with immunoSEQ multiplex PCR; in TCRdb, only in-frame clones are kept and a portion is missing. The sample contains some 150,000 clones, about nine tenths of which appear only once. These receptors all stem from a human donor with melanoma. The CDR3 runs from the conserved cysteine through the conserved F or W. Each record gives: J gene, D gene, clone size, V gene, CDR3 protein, CDR3 DNA. The D gene is left open where the match is weak. Clone size, where shown, is once, few, many, or a class for clones that have expanded.

TRBJ2-2 - - TRBV4-1 CASSQELGSGELFF TGCGCCAGCAGCCAAGAACTAGGGTCCGGGGAGCTGTTTTTT
TRBJ2-3 - - TRBV20-1 CSARGLYTQYF TGCAGTGCTCGGGGACTTTATACGCAGTATTTT
TRBJ2-5 - - TRBV5-1 CASTRTPAEGTQYF TGCGCCAGCACTAGGACGCCAGCGGAGGGGACCCAGTACTTC
TRBJ1-3 TRBD1 - TRBV30 CAWSGDRVAGNTIYF TGTGCCTGGAGCGGGGACAGGGTGGCTGGGAACACCATATATTTT
TRBJ1-1 TRBD1 once TRBV28 CASSSRQGSTEAFF TGTGCCAGCAGTTCCAGACAGGGTTCTACTGAAGCTTTCTTT
TRBJ1-1 TRBD1 - TRBV2 CASSSPRWTGMNTEAFF TGTGCCAGCTCATCACCAAGGTGGACAGGGATGAACACTGAAGCTTTCTTT
TRBJ1-1 - - TRBV18 CASSPSREHTEAFF TGTGCCAGCTCACCCTCGAGGGAACACACTGAAGCTTTCTTT
TRBJ2-1 - - TRBV9 CASRGAGDNEQFF TGTGCCAGCAGGGGAGCAGGGGACAATGAGCAGTTCTTC
TRBJ1-1 - - TRBV11-1 CASRQVAGNYEAFF TGTGCCAGCCGCCAAGTTGCGGGAAATTATGAAGCTTTCTTT
TRBJ2-5 TRBD2 - TRBV6-1 CASRRLANQETQYF TGTGCCAGCAGGAGACTAGCGAACCAAGAGACCCAGTACTTC
TRBJ1-5 - - TRBV4-2 CASSQDPGNQPQHF TGTGCCAGCAGCCAAGATCCGGGGAATCAGCCCCAGCATTTT
TRBJ2-2 TRBD2 - TRBV10-1 CASSDEAGAGELFF TGCGCCAGCAGTGACGAAGCGGGGGCCGGGGAGCTGTTTTTT
TRBJ1-5 - - TRBV19 CASSPLGEGKGNQPQHF TGTGCCAGTAGTCCCTTGGGAGAGGGTAAAGGCAATCAGCCCCAGCATTTT
TRBJ2-5 TRBD1 - TRBV6-5 CASSYPGQGSETQYF TGTGCCAGCAGTTACCCGGGACAGGGCTCGGAGACCCAGTACTTC
TRBJ1-1 - - TRBV5-1 CASRRTTTEPNTEAFF TGCGCCAGCAGAAGAACTACAACGGAGCCGAACACTGAAGCTTTCTTT
TRBJ1-1 - - TRBV11-2 CASTHVQSSAEAFF TGTGCCAGCACCCACGTTCAGAGTAGCGCTGAAGCTTTCTTT
TRBJ2-5 - - TRBV5-1 CASSLTGPRETQYF TGCGCCAGCAGCTTAACCGGGCCTAGGGAGACCCAGTACTTC
TRBJ1-1 - - TRBV19 CASSTGWRENTEAFF TGTGCCAGTAGTACCGGATGGAGGGAGAACACTGAAGCTTTCTTT
TRBJ2-2 - once TRBV7-7 CASSFGDTGELFF TGTGCCAGCAGCTTCGGGGACACCGGGGAGCTGTTTTTT
TRBJ1-1 - - TRBV6-5 CASSPPSGREAFF TGTGCCAGCAGCCCTCCCTCAGGGAGAGAAGCTTTCTTT
TRBJ1-5 - - TRBV19 CASSTSRTGYSNQPQHF TGTGCCAGTAGTACCTCGAGGACCGGCTATAGCAATCAGCCCCAGCATTTT
TRBJ1-2 - - TRBV14 CASSQEWHGYTF TGTGCCAGCAGCCAAGAATGGCATGGCTACACCTTC
TRBJ1-2 - - TRBV7-2 CASSPRGNNYGYTF TGTGCCAGCAGCCCCAGGGGCAATAACTATGGCTACACCTTC
TRBJ1-1 TRBD1 - TRBV5-1 CASSSTGQGNTEAFF TGCGCCAGCAGCTCCACGGGACAGGGGAACACTGAAGCTTTCTTT
TRBJ1-1 - once TRBV7-9 CASSLGTAETEAFF TGTGCCAGCAGCTTAGGGACGGCGGAAACTGAAGCTTTCTTT
TRBJ2-7 - - TRBV18 CASSPRGASYEQYF TGTGCCAGCTCACCACGGGGAGCCTCCTACGAGCAGTACTTC
TRBJ1-2 - - TRBV6-1 CASREGYPNYGYTF TGTGCCAGCAGGGAGGGTTACCCTAACTATGGCTACACCTTC
TRBJ1-1 - - TRBV5-1 CASSWDGEGTEAFF TGCGCCAGCAGCTGGGACGGGGAGGGGACTGAAGCTTTCTTT
TRBJ1-4 TRBD1 few TRBV11-2 CASSFQGRGRDEKLFF TGTGCCAGCAGCTTCCAGGGGAGGGGGCGCGATGAAAAACTGTTTTTT